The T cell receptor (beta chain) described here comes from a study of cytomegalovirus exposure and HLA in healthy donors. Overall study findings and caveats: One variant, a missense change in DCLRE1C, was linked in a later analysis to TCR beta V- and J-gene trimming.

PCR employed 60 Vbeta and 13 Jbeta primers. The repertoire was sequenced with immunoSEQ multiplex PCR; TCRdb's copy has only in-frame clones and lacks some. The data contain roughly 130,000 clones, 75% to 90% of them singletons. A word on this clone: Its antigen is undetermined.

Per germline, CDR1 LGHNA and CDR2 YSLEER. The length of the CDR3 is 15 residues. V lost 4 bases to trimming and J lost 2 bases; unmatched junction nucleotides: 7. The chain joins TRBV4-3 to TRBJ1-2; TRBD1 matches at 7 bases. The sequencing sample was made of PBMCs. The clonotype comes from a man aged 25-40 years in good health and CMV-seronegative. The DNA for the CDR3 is TGCGCCAGCAGCCCTAGGGACAGATCAAACTATGGCTACACCTTC. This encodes CASSPRDRSNYGYTF.